Below, 2 T cell receptor beta chains from the same sample are listed, as sequenced in a study of early T cells in non-severe SARS-CoV-2 infection. Using its own MiXCR run on the 5' RACE reads, TCRdb lists one record per CDR3 protein. The data contain 30,000 to 40,000 distinct CDR3 sequences, about 5.7% of them singletons. The sequencing input was whole blood. Receptors were obtained from an adult who was a healthcare worker with PCR-confirmed SARS-CoV-2 infection or an uninfected control (not recorded which).

This clonotype was recorded many times. The chain combines TRBV20-1 with TRBJ2-1, with TRBD1 matching over 11 bases. J lost 8 bases, V lost 6 bases, and 15 bases had no gene match. This CDR3 is built from 16 residues. Germline assignment: CDR1 DFQATT and CDR2 SNEGSKA (reference sequence). CDR3 sequence reads: CSAIPYRDRGNDEQFF. In DNA, the CDR3 is TGCAGTGCCATACCATATCGGGACAGGGGGAATGATGAGCAGTTCTTC.

This chain joins TRBV11-2 and TRBJ2-3, with 10 bases identical to TRBD2. The junction had 6 bases not matched to a gene; V was cut back by 1 base and J by 5 bases. The CDR3 runs to 16 residues. CDR1 and CDR2 from the germline V gene are SGHAT and FQNNGV. The CDR3 is CASSLGGLAWEDTQYF. Here the CDR3 DNA reads TGTGCCAGCAGCTTAGGGGGACTAGCGTGGGAAGATACGCAGTATTTT. Supplemented by reference TRBV11-2 and TRBJ2-3, the full variable domain reads EAGVAQSPRYKIIEKRQSVAFWCNPISGHATLYWYQQILGQGPKLLIQFQNNGVVDDSQLPKDRFSAERLKGVDSTLKIQPAKLEDSAVYLCASSLGGLAWEDTQYFGPGTRLTVL.